The 21 T cell receptor beta chains reported below all come from one sample, sequenced in a study of T cells in Graves' hyperthyroidism and ophthalmopathy. TCR beta CDR3 regions were amplified from RNA transcripts. A first-round RT-PCR of the TCR CDR3 used the HTBI primer set. TCRdb processed the multiplex PCR reads anew with MiXCR; each CDR3 protein has one entry. The table includes about 300,000 distinct CDR3 sequences, roughly 18% detected once. Source material: blood. These receptors all come from a man in his forties or fifties with Graves' ophthalmopathy.

This clonotype has a count of ten or more. V gene TRBV7-2 combines with J gene TRBJ2-7; maybe TRBD2 (6 bases). Looked up from germline, CDR1 is SGHTA and CDR2 is FQGNSA. The CDR3 loop spans 14 amino acids. V lost 0 bases and J 3 bases, leaving 9 bases between the germline ends. CDR3 sequence reads: CASSLAGGVYEQYF. As DNA, the CDR3 is TGTGCCAGCAGCTTAGCGGGAGGAGTCTACGAGCAGTACTTC.

The chain is built from TRBV19 and TRBJ2-3; D not resolved. Trimming cost V 5 bases and J 4 bases, with 10 bases left between them. The CDR3 has 13 residues. Germline V lookup: CDR1 LNHDA, CDR2 SQIVND (reference sequence). CDR3 DNA sequence: TGTGCCAGTAGTTCTATGGTCGCAGATACGCAGTATTTT. Amino acids: CASSSMVADTQYF.

This clonotype was detected many times. J is TRBJ2-3 and V is TRBV11-2; tentative D call: TRBD2 (5 bases). Germline V gene data show CDR1 as SGHAT and CDR2 as FQNNGV. With 5 bases removed from V and 14 bases from J, the gap between germline ends came to 17 bases. The CDR3 runs 12 residues. The CDR3 protein is CASSPSGVQVYF. CDR3 nucleotides: TGTGCCAGCAGCCCCAGCGGCGTGCAAGTGTATTTT.

This clonotype was observed at least ten times. This chain uses TRBV28 with TRBJ2-7; D possibly corresponds to TRBD1 (6 bases). Looked up from germline, CDR1 is MDHEN and CDR2 is SYDVKM. The CDR3 spans 13 residues. Trimming took off 9 bases at V and 2 bases at J, with 14 bases between the two ends. This chain's CDR3 is CASQTGPTYEQYF. In DNA form, the CDR3 reads TGTGCCAGTCAGACAGGACCGACCTACGAGCAGTACTTC. The variable domain in full, with the rest retrieved from reference TRBV28 and TRBJ2-7, is DVKVTQSSRYLVKRTGEKVFLECVQDMDHENMFWYRQDPGLGLRLIYFSYDVKMKEKGDIPEGYSVSREKKERFSLILESASTNQTSMYLCASQTGPTYEQYFGPGTRLTVT.

Many counts were recorded for this clonotype. The chain links TRBV28 to TRBJ1-2, with 7 bases fitting TRBD1. Germline assignment: CDR1 MDHEN and CDR2 SYDVKM. The CDR3 covers 14 residues. Trimming took 4 bases from V and 5 from J; bases not matched to a gene: 7. The DNA of the CDR3 is TGTGCCAGCAGTTCAGAGGACAGGATGTATGGCTACACCTTC. It specifies CASSSEDRMYGYTF.

The DNA of the CDR3 is TGTGCCAGCAGTTTAGTTCAGAACTATGGCTACACCTTC. Its protein product is CASSLVQNYGYTF. This chain uses TRBV12-3 or TRBV12-4 with TRBJ1-2; no clear D. Trimming pared 1 base from V and 2 bases from J, leaving 5 bases between. This CDR3 has 13 amino acids.

V usage is TRBV7-9 and J usage is TRBJ2-1; perhaps TRBD2 as D (6 bases). CDR3 length: 17 residues. V shed 4 bases and J shed 0 bases, with 16 bases lying between them. Germline-derived CDR1 and CDR2 are SEHNR and FQNEAQ (reference sequence). The CDR3 is CASSYPKEGSSYNEQFF. The CDR3 DNA reads as TGTGCCAGCAGCTATCCCAAGGAGGGGAGCTCCTACAATGAGCAGTTCTTC. Drawing the rest from reference TRBV7-9 and TRBJ2-1, the complete variable domain is DTGVSQNPRHKITKRGQNVTFRCDPISEHNRLYWYRQTLGQGPEFLTYFQNEAQLEKSRLLSDRFSAERPKGSFSTLEIQRTEQGDSAMYLCASSYPKEGSSYNEQFFGPGTRLTVL.

This clonotype was recorded many times. The CDR3 nucleotides are TGTGCCAGCAGTTTTGCCCTAGCGAGAGGGTCCTACGAGCAGTACTTC. Protein product: CASSFALARGSYEQYF. The rearrangement links TRBV28 to TRBJ2-7, with a tentative D call TRBD2 (6 bases). Per germline, CDR1 MDHEN and CDR2 SYDVKM. The CDR3 is 16 amino acids. V gave up 3 bases and J gave up 1 base, with 16 bases separating them.

This clonotype has at least ten counts. The chain joins TRBV30 to TRBJ2-1; D gene unclear. The germline gives CDR1 GTSNPN, CDR2 SVGIG (reference sequence). This CDR3 spans 11 amino acids. V lost 0 bases, J lost 10 bases, and 7 bases lay in between. CDR3 in amino acids: CAWSVAGEQFF. In DNA form, the CDR3 reads TGTGCCTGGAGTGTAGCCGGGGAGCAGTTCTTC.

In its sample, this clonotype was seen many times. This sequence joins TRBV12-3 or TRBV12-4 and TRBJ1-5, with 9 bases fitting TRBD1. The junction had 6 bases not matched to a gene; V was cut back by 5 bases and J by 4 bases. This CDR3 contains 15 residues. The CDR3, as DNA: TGTGCCAGCAGTCCCTCCGGGACAGGGAATCAGCCCCAGCATTTT. This codes for CASSPSGTGNQPQHF.

This clonotype was found many times. The chain has TRBV20-1 and TRBJ2-3, with D maybe TRBD1 (6 bases). Germline assignment: CDR1 DFQATT and CDR2 SNEGSKA (reference sequence). The V gene lost 0 bases and the J gene lost 2 bases, with 12 bases spanning the gap. The CDR3 length is 15 residues. The CDR3 spells CSAREWQGNTDTQYF. In DNA form, the CDR3 reads TGCAGTGCTAGAGAGTGGCAGGGGAACACAGATACGCAGTATTTT.

This rearrangement joins TRBV28 to TRBJ1-4; unclear D gene. This CDR3 comprises 17 residues. Germline V gene lookup returns CDR1 MDHEN and CDR2 SYDVKM. V was cut by 3 bases and J by 5 bases, with 19 bases left in between. The DNA for the CDR3 is TGTGCCAGCAGTTTTCAGTTCGCGGCGGCGATGAATGAAAAACTGTTTTTT. This translates into CASSFQFAAAMNEKLFF.

This clonotype turned up a few times. The rearrangement joins TRBV7-2 to TRBJ2-3; unclear D gene. The CDR3 has 16 residues. Germline V CDR1 and CDR2: SGHTA, FQGNSA. The V gene lost 1 base and the J gene lost 1 base, with 12 bases spanning the gap. The CDR3 loop is CASSLGLVPRTDTQYF. CDR3 nucleotides: TGTGCCAGCAGCTTAGGGCTCGTCCCTCGCACAGATACGCAGTATTTT.

The chain employs TRBV11-2 and TRBJ2-2; 10 nucleotides match TRBD2. The germline gives CDR1 SGHAT, CDR2 FQNNGV. V lost 7 bases, J lost 6 bases, and 11 bases stayed unmatched. CDR3 length equals 16 residues. CDR3 residues: CASTHASSGSPGELFF. CDR3 sequence (DNA): TGTGCCAGCACACATGCGTCTAGCGGGAGCCCCGGGGAGCTGTTTTTT. The whole variable domain, filled in from reference TRBV11-2 and TRBJ2-2, reads EAGVAQSPRYKIIEKRQSVAFWCNPISGHATLYWYQQILGQGPKLLIQFQNNGVVDDSQLPKDRFSAERLKGVDSTLKIQPAKLEDSAVYLCASTHASSGSPGELFFGEGSRLTVL.

The table lists this clonotype with a few counts. The CDR3 nucleotides read TGTGCCAGCAGCTCGGGCCGGATCACAGGGAACTACGAGCAGTACTTC. It translates to CASSSGRITGNYEQYF. The J gene is TRBJ2-7, the V gene TRBV6-1; the D gene is possibly TRBD1 (6 bases). This CDR3 has 16 residues. Deletions cut 6 bases from V and 3 bases from J, with 21 bases between. Looked up from germline, CDR1 is MNHNS and CDR2 is SASEGT.

The chain combines TRBV6-1 with TRBJ2-1; D gene uncertain. Germline V gene sequence: CDR1 MNHNS, CDR2 SASEGT. Trimming took off 2 bases at V and 5 bases at J, with 4 bases between the two ends. This CDR3 has 12 amino acids. CDR3 coding DNA: TGTGCCAGCAGTGAACCCGACAATGAGCAGTTCTTC. This sequence encodes CASSEPDNEQFF.

This clonotype showed up just once. A read error may produce the germline difference seen at one junction end. This chain joins TRBV29-1 and TRBJ2-7; perhaps TRBD2 as D (5 bases). The CDR3 extends over 12 amino acids. Germline CDR1 is SQVTM and CDR2 is ANQGSEA. The CDR3 region is CGVGGLSYEQYF. CDR3 coding DNA: TGCGGCGTTGGTGGACTTTCCTACGAGCAGTACTTC.

This clonotype has only a few counts. The chain links TRBV4-2 to TRBJ2-5; 11 bases fit TRBD2. Germline V CDR1 and CDR2: LGHNA, YNFKEQ. Trimming cost V 1 base and J 7 bases; bases outside gene matches: 5. The CDR3 length is 15 residues. CDR3 region: CASSQGLGTSGTQYF. The CDR3 DNA follows: TGTGCCAGCAGCCAAGGATTAGGGACTAGCGGGACCCAGTACTTC.

This clonotype came up many times. The chain carries TRBV11-3 and TRBJ2-1, with D perhaps TRBD1 (5 bases). Germline lookup yields CDR1 SGHNT and CDR2 YENEEA. The CDR3 is 14 residues long. Trimming removed 5 bases at V and 4 bases at J, with 12 bases between. The CDR3 is CASSLVGHYNEQFF. DNA of the CDR3: TGTGCCAGCAGCCTAGTGGGGCATTACAATGAGCAGTTCTTC.

The chain employs TRBV6-5 and TRBJ2-7, with TRBD2 identical over 8 bases. The CDR3 runs 14 residues. The germline V gene has CDR1 MNHEY and CDR2 SVGAGI. V gave up 1 base and J gave up 3 bases; unmatched junction bases: 2. CDR3 bases: TGTGCCAGCAGTTACTTTAGCGGGGACTACGAGCAGTACTTC. The encoded protein is CASSYFSGDYEQYF.

The chain is built from TRBV5-1 and TRBJ2-2; the match to TRBD1 covers 7 bases. With V trimmed by 3 bases and J by 5 bases, 10 bases remained unmatched. The CDR3 is 16 amino acids. Germline V gene data show CDR1 as SGHRS and CDR2 as YFSETQ. The CDR3 spells CASSSSLDRATGELFF. For the CDR3, the DNA is TGCGCCAGCAGCTCGAGCCTCGACAGGGCAACCGGGGAGCTGTTTTTT.